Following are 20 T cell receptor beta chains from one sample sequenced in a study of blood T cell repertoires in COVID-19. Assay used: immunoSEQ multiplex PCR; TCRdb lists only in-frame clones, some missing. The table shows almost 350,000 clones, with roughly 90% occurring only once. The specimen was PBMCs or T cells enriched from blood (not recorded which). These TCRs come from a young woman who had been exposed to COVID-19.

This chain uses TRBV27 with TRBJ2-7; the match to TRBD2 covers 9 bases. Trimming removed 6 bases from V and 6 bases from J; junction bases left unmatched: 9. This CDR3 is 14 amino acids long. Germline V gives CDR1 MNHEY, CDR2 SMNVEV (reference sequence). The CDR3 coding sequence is TGTGCCAGCAGGGGGGGTTCTAGCGGGACCGAGCAGTACTTC. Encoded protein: CASRGGSSGTEQYF.

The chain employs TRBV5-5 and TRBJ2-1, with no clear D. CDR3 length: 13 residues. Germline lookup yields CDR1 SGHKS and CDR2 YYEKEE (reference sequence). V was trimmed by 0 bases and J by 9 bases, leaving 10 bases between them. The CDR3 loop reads CASSLVPAGEQFF. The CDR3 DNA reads TGTGCCAGCAGCTTGGTTCCCGCCGGTGAGCAGTTCTTC. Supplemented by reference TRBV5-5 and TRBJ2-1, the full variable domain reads DAGVTQSPTHLIKTRGQQVTLRCSPISGHKSVSWYQQVLGQGPQFIFQYYEKEERGRGNFPDRFSARQFPNYSSELNVNALLLGDSALYLCASSLVPAGEQFFGPGTRLTVL.

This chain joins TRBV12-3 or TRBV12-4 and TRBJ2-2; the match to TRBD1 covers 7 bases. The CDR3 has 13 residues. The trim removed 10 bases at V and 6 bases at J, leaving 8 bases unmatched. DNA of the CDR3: TGTGCCAATAGACAGGGTGGCGCCGGGGAGCTGTTTTTT. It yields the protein CANRQGGAGELFF.

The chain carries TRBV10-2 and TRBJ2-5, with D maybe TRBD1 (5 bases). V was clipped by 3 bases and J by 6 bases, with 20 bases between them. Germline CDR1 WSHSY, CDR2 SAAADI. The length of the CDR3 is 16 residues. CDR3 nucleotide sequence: TGCGCCAGCAGTGATCACTGGGTAGGGGATGGGAAGACCCAGTACTTC. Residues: CASSDHWVGDGKTQYF.

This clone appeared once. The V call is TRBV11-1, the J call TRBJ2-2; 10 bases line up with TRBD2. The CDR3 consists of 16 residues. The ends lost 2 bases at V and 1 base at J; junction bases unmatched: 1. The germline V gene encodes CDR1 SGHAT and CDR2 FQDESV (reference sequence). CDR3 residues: CASSLRLAGNTGELFF. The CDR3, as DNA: TGTGCCAGCAGCTTAAGACTAGCGGGGAACACCGGGGAGCTGTTTTTT.

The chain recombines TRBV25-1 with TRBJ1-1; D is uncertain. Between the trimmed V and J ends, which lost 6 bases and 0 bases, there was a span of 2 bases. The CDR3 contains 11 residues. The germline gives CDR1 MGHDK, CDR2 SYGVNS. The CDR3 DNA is TGTGCCAGCAGCATGAACACTGAAGCTTTCTTT. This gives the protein CASSMNTEAFF.

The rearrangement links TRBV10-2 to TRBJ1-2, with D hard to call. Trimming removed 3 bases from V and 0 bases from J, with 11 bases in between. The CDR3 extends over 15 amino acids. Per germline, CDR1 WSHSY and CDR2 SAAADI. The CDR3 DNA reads TGCGCCAGCAGTGAAGGTGGCGGATCTAACTATGGCTACACCTTC. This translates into CASSEGGGSNYGYTF.

The CDR3 region is CASSQDSGYTF. In DNA form, the CDR3 reads TGTGCCAGCAGCCAAGATAGCGGCTACACCTTC. The chain uses TRBV14 and TRBJ1-2, with no clear D. With 0 bases removed from V and 8 bases from J, the gap between germline ends came to 4 bases. Germline CDR1 and CDR2: SGHDN and FVKESK. This CDR3 contains 11 residues.

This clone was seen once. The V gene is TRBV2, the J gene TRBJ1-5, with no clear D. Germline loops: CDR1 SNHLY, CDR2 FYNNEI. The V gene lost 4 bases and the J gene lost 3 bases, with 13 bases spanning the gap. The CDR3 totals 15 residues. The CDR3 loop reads CASSGGILDNQPQHF. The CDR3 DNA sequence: TGTGCCAGCAGTGGAGGGATCTTAGACAATCAGCCCCAGCATTTT. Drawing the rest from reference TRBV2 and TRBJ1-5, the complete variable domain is EPEVTQTPSHQVTQMGQEVILRCVPISNHLYFYWYRQILGQKVEFLVSFYNNEISEKSEIFDDQFSVERPDGSNFTLKIRSTKLEDSAMYFCASSGGILDNQPQHFGDGTRLSIL.

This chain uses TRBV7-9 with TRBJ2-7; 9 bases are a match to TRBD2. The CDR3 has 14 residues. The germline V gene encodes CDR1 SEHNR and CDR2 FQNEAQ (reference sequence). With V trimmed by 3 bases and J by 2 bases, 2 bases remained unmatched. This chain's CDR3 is CASSLTSGTYEQYF. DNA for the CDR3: TGTGCCAGCAGCTTGACTAGCGGAACCTACGAGCAGTACTTC. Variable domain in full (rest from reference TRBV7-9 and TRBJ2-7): DTGVSQNPRHKITKRGQNVTFRCDPISEHNRLYWYRQTLGQGPEFLTYFQNEAQLEKSRLLSDRFSAERPKGSFSTLEIQRTEQGDSAMYLCASSLTSGTYEQYFGPGTRLTVT.

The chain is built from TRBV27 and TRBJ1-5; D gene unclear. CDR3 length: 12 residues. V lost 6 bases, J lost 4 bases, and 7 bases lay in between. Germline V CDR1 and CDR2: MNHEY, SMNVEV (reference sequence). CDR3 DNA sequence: TGTGCCAGCAGATCGGGGAATCAGCCCCAGCATTTT. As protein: CASRSGNQPQHF.

CDR3 sequence (DNA): TGTGCCAGCAGTCCGCCACTCAATCGGGGTTTCTTT. Protein product: CASSPPLNRGFF. The genes are TRBV28 and TRBJ1-1; D gene ambiguous. Germline assignment: CDR1 MDHEN and CDR2 SYDVKM. Trimming stripped 5 bases from V and 13 bases from J, with 17 bases between. This CDR3 is built from 12 residues.

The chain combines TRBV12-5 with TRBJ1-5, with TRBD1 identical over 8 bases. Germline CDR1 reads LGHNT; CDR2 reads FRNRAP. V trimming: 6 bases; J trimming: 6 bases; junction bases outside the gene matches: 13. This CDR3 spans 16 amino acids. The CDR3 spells CASGPPGQGVSQPQHF. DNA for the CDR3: TGTGCTAGTGGACCCCCTGGACAGGGAGTTAGTCAGCCCCAGCATTTT.

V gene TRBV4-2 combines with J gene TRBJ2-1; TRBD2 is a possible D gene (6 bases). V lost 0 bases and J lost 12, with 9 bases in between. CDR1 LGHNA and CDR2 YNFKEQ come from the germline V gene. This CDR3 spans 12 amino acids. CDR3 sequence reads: CASSQEGGAQFF. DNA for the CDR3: TGTGCCAGCAGCCAAGAAGGAGGGGCGCAGTTCTTC.

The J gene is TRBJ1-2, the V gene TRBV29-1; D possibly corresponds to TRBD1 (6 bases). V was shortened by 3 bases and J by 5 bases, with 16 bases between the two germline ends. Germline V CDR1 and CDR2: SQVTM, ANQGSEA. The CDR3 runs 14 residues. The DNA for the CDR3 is TGCAGCGTTGATTCGGAACAGGGACCTTATGGCTACACCTTC. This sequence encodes CSVDSEQGPYGYTF.

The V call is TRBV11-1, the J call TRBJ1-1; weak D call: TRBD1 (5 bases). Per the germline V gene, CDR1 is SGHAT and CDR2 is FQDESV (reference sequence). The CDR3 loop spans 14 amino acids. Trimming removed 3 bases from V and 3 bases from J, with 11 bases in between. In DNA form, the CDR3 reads TGTGCCAGCAGCTTGAGCAGGGAGGACACTGAAGCTTTCTTT. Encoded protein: CASSLSREDTEAFF.

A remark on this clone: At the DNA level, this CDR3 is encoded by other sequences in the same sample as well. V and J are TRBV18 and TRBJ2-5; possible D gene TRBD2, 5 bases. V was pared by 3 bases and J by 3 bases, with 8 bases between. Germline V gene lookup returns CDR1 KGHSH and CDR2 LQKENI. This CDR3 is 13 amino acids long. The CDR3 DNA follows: TGTGCCAGCTCACCGGCCGGGGAAGAGACCCAGTACTTC. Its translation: CASSPAGEETQYF. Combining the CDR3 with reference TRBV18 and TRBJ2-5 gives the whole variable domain NAGVMQNPRHLVRRRGQEARLRCSPMKGHSHVYWYRQLPEEGLKFMVYLQKENIIDESGMPKERFSAEFPKEGPSILRIQQVVRGDSAAYFCASSPAGEETQYFGPGTRLLVL.

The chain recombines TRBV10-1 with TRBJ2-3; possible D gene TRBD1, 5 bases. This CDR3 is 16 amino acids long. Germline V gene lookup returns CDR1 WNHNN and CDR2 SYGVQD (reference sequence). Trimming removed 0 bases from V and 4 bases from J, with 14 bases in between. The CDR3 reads CASSESQGRLSDTQYF. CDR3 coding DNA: TGCGCCAGCAGTGAGTCCCAGGGTCGTTTATCAGATACGCAGTATTTT.

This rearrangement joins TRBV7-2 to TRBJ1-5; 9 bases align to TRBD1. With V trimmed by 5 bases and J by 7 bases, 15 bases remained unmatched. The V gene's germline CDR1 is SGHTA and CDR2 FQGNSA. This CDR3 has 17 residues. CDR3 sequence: CASSRGDRQGGRQPQHF. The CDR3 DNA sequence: TGTGCCAGCAGCCGCGGCGACCGACAGGGGGGTAGGCAGCCCCAGCATTTT.

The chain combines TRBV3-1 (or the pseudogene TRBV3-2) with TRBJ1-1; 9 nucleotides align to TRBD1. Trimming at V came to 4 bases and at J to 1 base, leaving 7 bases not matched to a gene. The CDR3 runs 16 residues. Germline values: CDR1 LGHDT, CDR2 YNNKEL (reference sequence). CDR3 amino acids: CASSLQLGQGNTEAFF. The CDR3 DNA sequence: TGTGCCAGCAGCCTCCAGCTGGGACAGGGGAACACTGAAGCTTTCTTT.